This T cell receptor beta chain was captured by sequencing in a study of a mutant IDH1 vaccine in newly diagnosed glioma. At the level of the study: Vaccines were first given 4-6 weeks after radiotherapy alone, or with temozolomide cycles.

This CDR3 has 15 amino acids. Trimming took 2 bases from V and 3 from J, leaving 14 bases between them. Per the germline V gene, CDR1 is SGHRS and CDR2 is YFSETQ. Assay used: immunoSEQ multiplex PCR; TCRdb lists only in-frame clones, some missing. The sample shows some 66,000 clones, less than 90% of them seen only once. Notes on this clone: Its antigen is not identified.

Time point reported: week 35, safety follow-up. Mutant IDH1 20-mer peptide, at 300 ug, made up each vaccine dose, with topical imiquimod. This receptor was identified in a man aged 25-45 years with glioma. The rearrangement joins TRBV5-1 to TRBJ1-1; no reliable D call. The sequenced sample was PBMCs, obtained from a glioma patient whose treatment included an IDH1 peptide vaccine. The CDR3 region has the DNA TGCGCCAGCAGCTTAAACGGCGAGGGTCACACTGAAGCTTTCTTT. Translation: CASSLNGEGHTEAFF.